The 8 T cell receptor beta chains listed next were all sequenced from one sample in a study of lymphopenia after photon versus proton radiotherapy. The data were produced by immunoSEQ multiplex PCR, yet TCRdb's version contains in-frame clones alone and is incomplete. The table has 55,000 to 85,000 clones, about 90% seen once. The source material was peripheral blood, sampled from a patient treated with photon-based radiotherapy. The receptors derive from a woman aged 40 to 50 with cholangiocarcinoma.

V is TRBV5-6 and J is TRBJ1-6, with D hard to call. The CDR3 length is 15 residues. CDR1 is SGHDT and CDR2 is YYEEEE in the germline V gene. Trimming pared 2 bases from V and 5 bases from J, leaving 11 bases between. DNA for the CDR3: TGTGCCAGCAGCTTCGGCGGAGGTGATAATTCACCCCTCCACTTT. It codes for CASSFGGGDNSPLHF.

The J gene is TRBJ1-2, the V gene TRBV27; maybe TRBD1 (6 bases). Per germline, CDR1 MNHEY and CDR2 SMNVEV (reference sequence). The V gene lost 6 bases and the J gene lost 3 bases, with 17 bases spanning the gap. The CDR3 covers 15 residues. Here the CDR3 reads CASRSAGGPHYGYTF. The CDR3 nucleotides are TGTGCCAGCAGATCCGCGGGGGGCCCTCACTATGGCTACACCTTC.

This sequence joins TRBV7-6 and TRBJ2-7; tentatively, D is TRBD1 or TRBD2 (6 bases each). V was shortened by 1 base and J by 4 bases, with 20 bases between the two germline ends. The CDR3 spans 17 residues. CDR1 is SGHVS and CDR2 is FNYEAQ in the germline V gene. The CDR3 DNA follows: TGTGCCAGCAGCTTAGTGGCAGGGAAGGGGGGATCTTACGAGCAGTACTTC. Translating gives CASSLVAGKGGSYEQYF.

This clone was seen only once. This sequence joins TRBV10-2 and TRBJ1-3; D remains unclear. The CDR3 spans 15 residues. Germline V gene data show CDR1 as WSHSY and CDR2 as SAAADI. V gave up 6 bases and J gave up 0 bases, with 12 bases separating them. The CDR3, as DNA: TGCGCCAGCAGCCCTCTTAGGGACTCTGGAAACACCATATATTTT. It codes for CASSPLRDSGNTIYF.

This chain uses TRBV6-5 with TRBJ1-4, with 7 positions matching TRBD1. The CDR3 runs 15 residues. The V gene's germline CDR1 is MNHEY and CDR2 SVGAGI. J lost 4 bases, V lost 2 bases, and 4 bases had no gene match. CDR3 protein: CASSYQGTDNEKLFF. The CDR3 DNA reads as TGTGCCAGCAGTTACCAGGGGACAGATAATGAAAAACTGTTTTTT.

The V and J genes are TRBV27 and TRBJ1-1; D not certain. V was cut by 6 bases and J by 0 bases, with 17 bases left in between. From germline, CDR1 is MNHEY and CDR2 SMNVEV (reference sequence). This CDR3 comprises 16 residues. The CDR3 coding sequence is TGTGCCAGCAGCCCATCAAGAAGGAGGGTGAACACTGAAGCTTTCTTT. Its translation is CASSPSRRRVNTEAFF.

J is TRBJ2-4 and V is TRBV11-2; the D gene is possibly TRBD2 (6 bases). Trimming stripped 3 bases from V and 6 bases from J, with 15 bases between. The CDR3 spans 15 residues. CDR1 SGHAT and CDR2 FQNNGV come from the germline V gene. In DNA form, the CDR3 reads TGTGCCAGCAGCTTGGCTGGAGGGGTGGGAAACATTCAGTACTTC. Amino acid sequence: CASSLAGGVGNIQYF.

J is TRBJ1-1 and V is TRBV5-1; 9 nucleotides align to TRBD1. This CDR3 region has 13 residues. CDR1 is SGHRS, CDR2 YFSETQ, per germline. The V and J ends lost 4 bases and 8 bases, in that order; junction bases with no gene match: 6. Here the CDR3 reads CASSQGTGPEAFF. The CDR3 DNA reads TGCGCCAGCAGCCAGGGGACAGGGCCGGAAGCTTTCTTT. The full variable domain, its missing parts supplied by reference TRBV5-1 and TRBJ1-1, is KAGVTQTPRYLIKTRGQQVTLSCSPISGHRSVSWYQQTPGQGLQFLFEYFSETQRNKGNFPGRFSGRQFSNSRSEMNVSTLELGDSALYLCASSQGTGPEAFFGQGTRLTVV.